These 17 T cell receptor beta chains came from one sample sequenced in a study of type 1 regulatory T cells. TCRdb independently ran MiXCR on the reads; one entry per CDR3 protein. The sample has about 42,000 distinct CDR3 sequences; roughly an eighth are singletons. Their cognate antigens are unknown. The sample consisted of cultured non-Tr1 T cells, either the whole culture or a sorted T cell fraction (not recorded which). The source is a human donor in good health.

This clonotype was recorded at least ten times. J is TRBJ2-1 and V is TRBV27; no clear D gene. This CDR3 has 13 residues. V was clipped by 5 bases and J by 4 bases, with 9 bases between them. Germline V gene data show CDR1 as MNHEY and CDR2 as SMNVEV (reference sequence). The chain's CDR3 is CASSLKTYNEQFF. The CDR3 DNA is TGTGCCAGCAGTCTCAAGACTTACAATGAGCAGTTCTTC.

The chain employs TRBV18 and TRBJ2-3; TRBD2 matches 10 bases. V gave up 3 bases and J gave up 0 bases; unmatched junction bases: 0. The CDR3 loop spans 15 amino acids. Germline V gene lookup returns CDR1 KGHSH and CDR2 LQKENI. The CDR3 region has the DNA TGTGCCAGCTCACCGGGACTAGCGAGCACAGATACGCAGTATTTT. Translation: CASSPGLASTDTQYF. The entire variable domain, with the rest obtained from reference TRBV18 and TRBJ2-3, is as follows: NAGVMQNPRHLVRRRGQEARLRCSPMKGHSHVYWYRQLPEEGLKFMVYLQKENIIDESGMPKERFSAEFPKEGPSILRIQQVVRGDSAAYFCASSPGLASTDTQYFGPGTRLTVL.

CDR3 DNA sequence: TGTGCCACTCGGGGTGGACTAGCGGGAACCGGGGAGCTGTTTTTT. Amino acid sequence: CATRGGLAGTGELFF. The rearrangement joins TRBV10-3 to TRBJ2-2; 12 nucleotides align to TRBD2. Germline loops: CDR1 ENHRY, CDR2 SYGVKD. With V trimmed by 10 bases and J by 5 bases, 8 bases remained unmatched. The CDR3 spans 15 residues.

This clonotype is labeled as medium-sized (0.01 to 0.1%). The V gene is TRBV29-1, the J gene TRBJ2-1, with 9 bases aligning to TRBD2. Germline V gene data show CDR1 as SQVTM and CDR2 as ANQGSEA. The CDR3 runs 14 residues. Losses at the gene ends were 7 bases for V and 7 bases for J; bases not matched to a gene: 11. The CDR3 reads CSALGAGGLNEQFF. For the CDR3, the DNA is TGCAGCGCCCTAGGAGCGGGAGGTCTTAATGAGCAGTTCTTC.

This chain connects TRBV7-9 to TRBJ1-1; D might be TRBD1 (5 bases). CDR1 and CDR2 from the germline V gene are SEHNR and FQNEAQ (reference sequence). V was cut by 7 bases and J by 1 base, with 13 bases left in between. This CDR3 spans 14 amino acids. CDR3 loop: CASNPSTENTEAFF. CDR3 in DNA: TGTGCCAGCAACCCTTCGACAGAGAACACTGAAGCTTTCTTT.

J is TRBJ1-6 and V is TRBV6-1; D ambiguous. The CDR3 runs 14 residues. The V gene lost 6 bases and the J gene lost 4 bases, with 10 bases spanning the gap. The germline CDR1 and CDR2 sequences are MNHNS and SASEGT. CDR3 in amino acids: CASSIGQYNSPLHF. CDR3 sequence (DNA): TGTGCCAGCAGCATTGGGCAGTATAATTCACCCCTCCACTTT.

This clonotype was observed at least ten times. This chain joins TRBV5-1 and TRBJ1-1; a weak D match, TRBD1 (5 bases). The CDR3 totals 15 residues. V shed 4 bases and J shed 2 bases, with 15 bases lying between them. Germline-derived CDR1 and CDR2 are SGHRS and YFSETQ. The CDR3 region is CASSVVSGPNTEAFF. CDR3 in DNA: TGCGCCAGCAGCGTCGTCTCGGGACCAAACACTGAAGCTTTCTTT.

There are many counts of this clonotype. This rearrangement joins TRBV7-2 to TRBJ2-1; D not resolved. With 4 bases removed from V and 8 bases from J, the gap between germline ends came to 12 bases. Germline V lookup: CDR1 SGHTA, CDR2 FQGNSA. The CDR3 spans 13 residues. CDR3: CASSSQLVDEQFF. The CDR3 bases are TGTGCCAGCAGCTCTCAGCTAGTAGATGAGCAGTTCTTC.

This clonotype is medium-sized (0.01 to 0.1%). This chain links TRBV5-1 with TRBJ2-1, with TRBD2 as a possible D gene (6 bases). This CDR3 is 15 amino acids long. The germline CDR1 and CDR2 sequences are SGHRS and YFSETQ. Trimming removed 4 bases at V and 7 bases at J, with 18 bases between. The chain's CDR3 is CASSRRVGSGNEQFF. The CDR3, as DNA: TGCGCCAGCAGCCGGAGGGTGGGTTCGGGTAATGAGCAGTTCTTC. Together with reference TRBV5-1 and TRBJ2-1, the CDR3 gives the full variable domain: KAGVTQTPRYLIKTRGQQVTLSCSPISGHRSVSWYQQTPGQGLQFLFEYFSETQRNKGNFPGRFSGRQFSNSRSEMNVSTLELGDSALYLCASSRRVGSGNEQFFGPGTRLTVL.

This clonotype was counted ten times or more. The chain is built from TRBV5-6 and TRBJ2-5; 11 bases fit TRBD2. V shed 4 bases, J shed 5 bases, and the junction held 1 base outside the gene matches. Germline-derived CDR1 and CDR2 are SGHDT and YYEEEE. This CDR3 contains 13 residues. Here the CDR3 reads CASSRTSGETQYF. DNA for the CDR3: TGTGCCAGCAGCAGGACTAGCGGGGAGACCCAGTACTTC. Drawing the rest from reference TRBV5-6 and TRBJ2-5, the complete variable domain is DAGVTQSPTHLIKTRGQQVTLRCSPKSGHDTVSWYQQALGQGPQFIFQYYEEEERQRGNFPDRFSGHQFPNYSSELNVNALLLGDSALYLCASSRTSGETQYFGPGTRLLVL.

This clonotype was seen a few times. V and J are TRBV6-6 and TRBJ1-1; a weak D match, TRBD1 (6 bases). V was trimmed by 10 bases and J by 1 base, leaving 13 bases between them. Germline CDR1 MNHNY, CDR2 SVGAGI (reference sequence). The CDR3 spans 13 residues. Here the CDR3 reads CATSGHENTEAFF. As DNA, the CDR3 is TGTGCCACTTCGGGACACGAGAACACTGAAGCTTTCTTT.

This clonotype was counted ten times or more. This chain links TRBV5-1 with TRBJ2-3; 7 bases match TRBD2. The V gene end was trimmed by 5 bases and the J gene end by 1 base; junction bases not matched to a gene: 7. Germline CDR1 reads SGHRS; CDR2 reads YFSETQ. The CDR3 has 15 amino acids. The CDR3 loop is CASSTGGRGTDTQYF. The CDR3 DNA reads TGCGCCAGCAGTACCGGAGGGAGGGGCACAGATACGCAGTATTTT.

This clonotype showed up many times. The gene calls are TRBV27 and TRBJ1-2, with 9 nucleotides matching TRBD1. CDR1 is MNHEY, CDR2 SMNVEV, per germline (reference sequence). This CDR3 spans 15 amino acids. V gave up 5 bases and J gave up 7 bases; unmatched junction bases: 11. The CDR3 DNA is TGTGCCAGCAGTACGACTCGACAGGGGGTGACTGGCTACACCTTC. Amino acid sequence: CASSTTRQGVTGYTF.

This clonotype was observed at least ten times. The chain is built from TRBV21-1 and TRBJ1-2. TRBV21-1 is listed as a pseudogene. This CDR3 has 17 amino acids. The CDR3 sequence is CASSKVSRPSVSYGYTF. Here the CDR3 DNA reads TGTGCCAGCAGCAAAGTATCGAGACCGTCGGTGTCATATGGCTACACCTTC.

This clonotype occurred a few times. The chain has TRBV7-2 and TRBJ2-5, with TRBD2 matching over 8 bases. The CDR3 is made up of 15 amino acids. Germline loops: CDR1 SGHTA, CDR2 FQGNSA. With 4 bases clipped from V and 1 base from J, the junction kept 5 bases outside the gene matches. The DNA of the CDR3 is TGTGCCAGCAGCTACATTAGCGGGACCCAAGAGACCCAGTACTTC. Translating it yields CASSYISGTQETQYF.

In this sample, this clonotype turned up many times. The chain carries TRBV5-1 and TRBJ2-7, with D perhaps being TRBD1 or TRBD2 (5 bases each). CDR1 and CDR2 from the germline V gene are SGHRS and YFSETQ. This CDR3 spans 13 amino acids. The V gene lost 0 bases and the J gene lost 6 bases, with 10 bases spanning the gap. The CDR3 region is CASSLGDGSEQYF. Written as DNA, the CDR3 is TGCGCCAGCAGCTTGGGGGACGGTTCCGAGCAGTACTTC.

This clonotype was seen repeatedly, ten times or more. The chain combines TRBV7-2 with TRBJ2-3, with TRBD2 matching 9 bases. The V gene's germline CDR1 is SGHTA and CDR2 FQGNSA. V trimming: 3 bases; J trimming: 1 base; junction bases outside the gene matches: 2. CDR3 length: 15 amino acids. The chain's CDR3 is CASSFAGGRTDTQYF. The CDR3 bases are TGTGCCAGCAGCTTTGCGGGAGGGCGCACAGATACGCAGTATTTT.